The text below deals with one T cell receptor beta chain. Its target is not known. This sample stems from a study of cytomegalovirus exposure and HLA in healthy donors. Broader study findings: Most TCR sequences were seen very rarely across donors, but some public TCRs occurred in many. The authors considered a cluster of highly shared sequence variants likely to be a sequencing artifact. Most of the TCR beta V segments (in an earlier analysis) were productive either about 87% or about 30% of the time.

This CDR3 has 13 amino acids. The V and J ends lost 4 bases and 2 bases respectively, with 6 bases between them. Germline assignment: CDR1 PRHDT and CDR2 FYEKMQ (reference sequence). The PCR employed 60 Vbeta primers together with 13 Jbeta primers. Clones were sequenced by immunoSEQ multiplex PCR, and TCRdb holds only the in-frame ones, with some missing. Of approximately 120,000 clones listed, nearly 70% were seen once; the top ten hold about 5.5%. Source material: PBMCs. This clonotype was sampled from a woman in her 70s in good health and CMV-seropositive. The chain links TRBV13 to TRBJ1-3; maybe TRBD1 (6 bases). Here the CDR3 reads CASSWTAGNTIYF. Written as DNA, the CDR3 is TGTGCCAGCAGCTGGACAGCTGGAAACACCATATATTTT.